These 14 T cell receptor beta chains were all obtained from the same sample, sequenced in a study of lymphopenia after photon versus proton radiotherapy. TCRdb keeps only in-frame clones here, not all; method: immunoSEQ multiplex PCR. The sample has more than 45,000 clones; around 84% are singletons. Material: peripheral blood, obtained from a patient treated with proton-based radiotherapy. The origin of the receptors is a man aged 55 to 70 with pancreatic cancer.

This clone was counted only a few times. The chain uses TRBV4-1 and TRBJ2-5; 8 bases agree with TRBD2. Germline V gene lookup returns CDR1 MGHRA and CDR2 YSYEKL. The CDR3 loop spans 16 amino acids. V lost 0 bases, J lost 5 bases, and 8 bases stayed unmatched. The CDR3 protein is CASSQERGAGVETQYF. CDR3 DNA sequence: TGCGCCAGCAGCCAAGAAAGGGGAGCGGGGGTTGAGACCCAGTACTTC.

The chain recombines TRBV10-1 with TRBJ2-5, with a possible D match to TRBD1 (6 bases). Between the trimmed V and J ends, which lost 6 bases and 0 bases, there was a span of 17 bases. From germline, CDR1 is WNHNN and CDR2 SYGVQD (reference sequence). This CDR3 contains 16 residues. CDR3 sequence: CASSPDRTSNQETQYF. As DNA, the CDR3 is TGCGCCAGCAGCCCCGACAGGACGTCGAACCAAGAGACCCAGTACTTC.

For this clone: Germline is not matched at one junction end, which may reflect a read error. This chain links TRBV28 with TRBJ2-5; D not certain. This CDR3 is 11 amino acids long. Germline values: CDR1 MDHEN, CDR2 SYDVKM. The CDR3 coding sequence is TGTGCCAGCAGTAACCGGGTCGCCACGAACTTC. Translating gives CASSNRVATNF.

Relative to its sample, this clone is medium-sized. V usage is TRBV10-2 and J usage is TRBJ2-3; D possibly corresponds to TRBD1 (5 bases). CDR1 is WSHSY and CDR2 is SAAADI in the germline V gene. V shed 2 bases and J shed 3 bases, with 12 bases lying between them. This CDR3 is 15 amino acids long. CDR3 sequence (DNA): TGCGCCAGCAGTGAGGGCTTCGCAGGGACAGATACGCAGTATTTT. Translation gives CASSEGFAGTDTQYF.

The J gene is TRBJ2-7, the V gene TRBV7-2; 11 bases are shared with TRBD2. Unmatched junction bases numbered 15, after V lost 5 bases and J lost 3 bases. The CDR3 extends over 18 amino acids. Germline lookup yields CDR1 SGHTA and CDR2 FQGNSA. In nucleotides, the CDR3 is TGTGCCAGCAGCCTTTCTTTTGCGCTAGCGGGAGGTGACTACGAGCAGTACTTC. Amino acid sequence: CASSLSFALAGGDYEQYF.

The gene calls are TRBV9 and TRBJ2-1, with D possibly being TRBD1 or TRBD2 (7 bases each). V shed 4 bases and J shed 1 base, with 12 bases lying between them. CDR3 length: 15 amino acids. Looked up from germline, CDR1 is SGDLS and CDR2 is YYNGEE. DNA for the CDR3: TGTGCCAGCAGCACGCAGGGGGGGTCCTACAATGAGCAGTTCTTC. Its translation: CASSTQGGSYNEQFF.

The chain has TRBV28 and TRBJ2-7; D is undetermined. The CDR3 sequence is 16 residues long. Deletions cut 1 base from V and 6 bases from J, with 19 bases between. Germline CDR1 and CDR2: MDHEN and SYDVKM. Here the CDR3 reads CASSLSSVSPTSEQYF. The CDR3 bases are TGTGCCAGCAGTTTATCCTCGGTCTCCCCTACGAGCGAGCAGTACTTC.

The chain has TRBV11-3 and TRBJ2-2; D ambiguous. V lost 5 bases and J 2 bases, leaving 12 bases between the germline ends. The CDR3 extends over 15 amino acids. The germline V gene has CDR1 SGHNT and CDR2 YENEEA. DNA of the CDR3: TGTGCCAGCAGCCAAGGACGGATAAACACCGGGGAGCTGTTTTTT. This translates into CASSQGRINTGELFF. The full variable domain, in which reference TRBV11-3 and TRBJ2-2 provide the parts outside the CDR3, is EAGVVQSPRYKIIEKKQPVAFWCNPISGHNTLYWYLQNLGQGPELLIRYENEEAVDDSQLPKDRFSAERLKGVDSTLKIQPAELGDSAVYLCASSQGRINTGELFFGEGSRLTVL.

The chain joins TRBV6-1 to TRBJ2-7; D uncertain. The V gene lost 2 bases and the J gene lost 9 bases, with 14 bases spanning the gap. Germline CDR1 is MNHNS and CDR2 is SASEGT. The CDR3 is 13 residues long. CDR3 region: CASSESSSLGQYF. CDR3 DNA: TGTGCCAGCAGTGAAAGTTCGTCCTTGGGGCAGTACTTC.

The rearrangement joins TRBV5-4 to TRBJ2-7; the match to TRBD1 covers 9 bases. CDR3 size: 15 residues. Germline CDR1 SGHNT, CDR2 YYREEE (reference sequence). The ends lost 4 bases at V and 2 bases at J; junction bases unmatched: 7. CDR3 sequence reads: CASSVGTGMTYEQYF. CDR3 coding DNA: TGTGCCAGCAGCGTGGGGACAGGGATGACCTACGAGCAGTACTTC. The variable domain in full, completed from reference TRBV5-4 and TRBJ2-7, reads ETGVTQSPTHLIKTRGQQVTLRCSSQSGHNTVSWYQQALGQGPQFIFQYYREEENGRGNFPPRFSGLQFPNYSSELNVNALELDDSALYLCASSVGTGMTYEQYFGPGTRLTVT.

On this clone: Germline is not matched at one junction end, which may reflect a read error. V is TRBV7-7 and J is TRBJ2-7, with 10 bases lining up with TRBD1. Germline values: CDR1 SSHAT, CDR2 FNYEAQ (reference sequence). This CDR3 comprises 14 residues. The CDR3 nucleotides are TGTGCTAGCAGCCCAGGACAGGGGGTCTACGAGCAGTACTTC. It is translated as CASSPGQGVYEQYF.

This clone was observed a single time. The V and J genes are TRBV19 and TRBJ1-1, with D possibly TRBD1 on 6 matching bases. The germline gives CDR1 LNHDA, CDR2 SQIVND (reference sequence). This CDR3 has 15 amino acids. Trimming took 7 bases from V and 2 from J, leaving 17 bases between them. The CDR3 bases are TGTGCCAGTAACTCACCGGGGGCAATAAACACTGAAGCTTTCTTT. Its translation is CASNSPGAINTEAFF.

This clone was observed a handful of times. The DNA of the CDR3 is TGTGCCAGCAGGGCAGGGTACGAGCAGTACTTC. This encodes CASRAGYEQYF. The chain has TRBV6-6 and TRBJ2-7; D might be TRBD1 (5 bases). The germline CDR1 and CDR2 sequences are MNHNY and SVGAGI (reference sequence). V dropped 6 bases and J dropped 4 bases, with 7 bases sitting between them. The CDR3 has 11 residues.

The J gene is TRBJ1-5, the V gene TRBV7-2; a possible D gene is TRBD1 (5 bases). The V gene lost 2 bases and the J gene lost 6 bases, with 11 bases spanning the gap. The CDR3 is made up of 14 amino acids. Germline V CDR1 and CDR2: SGHTA, FQGNSA. The DNA of the CDR3 is TGTGCCAGCAGCTTAACCTCAAGGGGTCAGCCCCAGCATTTT. This gives the protein CASSLTSRGQPQHF.